This TCR beta chain came from a study of T-cell memory formation after mild COVID-19. Study results and limitations: Mostly located in CM and EM were contracting CD4+ clones, with contracting CD8+ clones located in EMRA. In pre-infection memory, a portion of responding clones appeared, which suggested that cross-reactive memory joined.

The CDR3 has 14 amino acids. Unmatched junction bases numbered 2, after V lost 4 bases and J lost 2 bases. Looked up from germline, CDR1 is LNHDA and CDR2 is SQIVND (reference sequence). TCRdb reprocessed the 5' RACE reads with MiXCR, giving one entry per CDR3 protein. The data hold about 350,000 distinct CDR3 sequences, with over 25% observed a single time. In regard to this clonotype: Its antigen is currently unknown.

The sequence was obtained from an adult woman who had mild COVID-19 (a few samples of this study predate the infection). Cell type and time point are not known. The specimen was PBMCs or a T cell subset sorted from them (not recorded which). The rearrangement joins TRBV19 to TRBJ1-2; 9 nucleotides line up with TRBD1. CDR3 sequence reads: CASSNDRGNYGYTF. Here the CDR3 DNA reads TGTGCCAGTAGTAACGACAGGGGGAACTATGGCTACACCTTC.